This TCR beta chain is drawn from a study of cytomegalovirus exposure and HLA in healthy donors. Vbeta (60) and Jbeta (13) primers were used in the PCR. Clones were read by immunoSEQ multiplex PCR, and TCRdb kept only the in-frame ones, dropping some. The table lists 200,000 to 250,000 clones, 75% to 90% of them singletons. With regard to this clone: Antigen specificity is unknown.

General study results and limits: In a later analysis, across HLA loci, associated TCR counts were highest for DRB1, lowest for HLA-C. HLA alleles were associated with 15,000 to 20,000 TCR beta sequences in a later analysis at 0.05 false discovery rate. Segments of the TCR beta V type were, in most cases, productive about 87% or about 30% of the time in an earlier analysis. The availability of immune exposure information extended only to CMV serostatus.

CDR1 is SGDLS, CDR2 YYNGEE, per germline. This CDR3 contains 13 residues. V lost 4 bases to trimming and J lost 7 bases, with 14 bases between them. The rearrangement joins TRBV9 to TRBJ2-5; D is unclear. This receptor was obtained from a boy aged 2-9 years in good health and CMV-seronegative. The sample comprised PBMCs. This CDR3 reads CASSPAAPRTQYF. CDR3 nucleotides: TGTGCCAGCAGCCCCGCGGCACCGAGGACCCAGTACTTC.